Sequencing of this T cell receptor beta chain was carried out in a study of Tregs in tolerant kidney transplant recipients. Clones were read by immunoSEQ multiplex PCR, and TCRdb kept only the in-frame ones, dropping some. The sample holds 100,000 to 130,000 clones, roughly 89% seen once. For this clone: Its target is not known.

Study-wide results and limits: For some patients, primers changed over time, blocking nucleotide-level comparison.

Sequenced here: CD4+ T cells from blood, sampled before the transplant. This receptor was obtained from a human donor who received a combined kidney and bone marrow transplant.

Here the CDR3 reads CASSVTGYEQQFF. The CDR3 coding sequence is TGTGCCAGTAGTGTGACAGGATATGAGCAGCAGTTCTTC. This chain joins TRBV19 and TRBJ2-1; D is perhaps TRBD1 (6 bases). The CDR3 sequence is 13 residues long. The V end was cut by 5 bases, the J end by 11 bases, with 16 bases between. CDR1 LNHDA and CDR2 SQIVND come from the germline V gene (reference sequence).